The next 21 T cell receptor beta chains were all read from a single sample in a study of T-cell memory formation after mild COVID-19. MiXCR, run by TCRdb on the 5' RACE reads, gives a single entry per CDR3 protein. This sample has roughly 620,000 distinct CDR3 sequences, with about a sixth found just once. The specimen was PBMCs or a T cell subset sorted from them (not recorded which). Every receptor here comes from an adult woman who had mild COVID-19 (a few samples of this study predate the infection). Cell type and time point are not known.

The chain recombines TRBV27 with TRBJ2-3, with D possibly TRBD2 on 6 matching bases. CDR1 and CDR2 (germline): MNHEY, SMNVEV (reference sequence). The CDR3 spans 18 residues. The V end lost 8 bases, the J end lost 0 bases, and 24 bases lay between the germline ends. Here the CDR3 reads CASRRKSTGEPSTDTQYF. CDR3 nucleotides: TGTGCCAGCCGTCGGAAAAGTACGGGGGAGCCTAGCACAGATACGCAGTATTTT.

The rearrangement joins TRBV4-2 to TRBJ2-7; D is uncertain. CDR1 is LGHNA and CDR2 is YNFKEQ in the germline V gene. This CDR3 is built from 13 residues. Between the trimmed V and J ends, which lost 0 bases and 0 bases, there was a span of 3 bases. CDR3 in DNA: TGTGCCAGCAGCCAAGACGCCTCCTACGAGCAGTACTTC. The encoded protein is CASSQDASYEQYF.

The rearrangement joins TRBV18 to TRBJ2-1; possibly TRBD1 or TRBD2 for D (6 bases each). Looked up from germline, CDR1 is KGHSH and CDR2 is LQKENI. This CDR3 is built from 16 residues. V lost 2 bases and J 3 bases, leaving 14 bases between the germline ends. In nucleotides, the CDR3 is TGTGCCAGCTCACCAAGCCCTCGGGGGCTCTACAATGAGCAGTTCTTC. It yields the protein CASSPSPRGLYNEQFF.

In its sample, this clonotype was seen a few times. The rearrangement uses TRBV5-1 and TRBJ2-5, with D hard to call. CDR3 size: 13 residues. The ends were cut back, 3 bases at V and 1 base at J, with 7 bases in the middle. Germline-derived CDR1 and CDR2 are SGHRS and YFSETQ. CDR3 sequence reads: CASSWGLQETQYF. The CDR3 DNA reads as TGCGCCAGCAGCTGGGGTCTCCAAGAGACCCAGTACTTC.

The chain is built from TRBV2 and TRBJ2-7, with 7 nucleotides matching TRBD1. Germline loops: CDR1 SNHLY, CDR2 FYNNEI. Losses at the gene ends were 8 bases for V and 0 bases for J; bases not matched to a gene: 4. The CDR3 runs to 13 residues. The chain's CDR3 is CASGGQLSYEQYF. The CDR3 DNA reads as TGTGCCAGCGGGGGACAGCTCTCCTACGAGCAGTACTTC.

This rearrangement joins TRBV24-1 to TRBJ1-5, with 8 nucleotides matching TRBD1. Germline CDR1 and CDR2: KGHDR and SFDVKD. The CDR3 has 16 residues. The V gene end was trimmed by 3 bases and the J gene end by 1 base; junction bases not matched to a gene: 4. Here the CDR3 reads CATSDETGGSNQPQHF. The CDR3 DNA is TGTGCCACCAGTGATGAAACAGGGGGAAGCAATCAGCCCCAGCATTTT.

This clonotype has ten or more counts. V and J are TRBV7-2 and TRBJ2-1, with 9 bases that match TRBD2. Germline V gene sequence: CDR1 SGHTA, CDR2 FQGNSA. CDR3 length: 16 amino acids. The ends lost 2 bases at V and 1 base at J; junction bases unmatched: 3. The CDR3 DNA sequence: TGTGCCAGCAGCTTACGGGCGGGAGGGTCCTACAATGAGCAGTTCTTC. Protein sequence: CASSLRAGGSYNEQFF. Looking up the rest from reference TRBV7-2 and TRBJ2-1 gives the full variable domain: GAGVSQSPSNKVTEKGKDVELRCDPISGHTALYWYRQSLGQGLEFLIYFQGNSAPDKSGLPSDRFSAERTGGSVSTLTIQRTQQEDSAVYLCASSLRAGGSYNEQFFGPGTRLTVL.

This clonotype occurred a few times. The V and J genes are TRBV6-5 and TRBJ1-5; 8 bases are a match to TRBD1. Germline V gives CDR1 MNHEY, CDR2 SVGAGI. V lost 6 bases and J lost 3; bases outside the gene matches: 7. The CDR3 loop spans 15 amino acids. CDR3 residues: CASRPDRGNNQPQHF. The CDR3 DNA reads as TGTGCCAGCAGACCCGACAGGGGTAACAATCAGCCCCAGCATTTT.

This rearrangement joins TRBV5-4 to TRBJ1-4; the D is unclear. V lost 4 bases, J lost 8 bases, and 12 bases lay in between. This CDR3 has 13 amino acids. The germline V gene has CDR1 SGHNT and CDR2 YYREEE (reference sequence). The CDR3 protein is CASSRAGEEKLFF. The CDR3 nucleotides read TGTGCCAGCAGCCGCGCCGGGGAGGAAAAACTGTTTTTT.

V usage is TRBV5-1 and J usage is TRBJ1-2; 8 positions agree with TRBD1. The CDR3 is made up of 12 amino acids. Looked up from germline, CDR1 is SGHRS and CDR2 is YFSETQ. V was pared by 4 bases and J by 9 bases, with 5 bases of the junction left unmatched. CDR3 sequence reads: CASSRDRGSYTF. Here the CDR3 DNA reads TGCGCCAGCAGCCGAGACAGGGGTAGCTACACCTTC.

This clonotype came up a few times. This chain joins TRBV18 and TRBJ2-2; D is ambiguous. V was trimmed by 8 bases and J by 2 bases, leaving 9 bases between them. Germline V gene sequence: CDR1 KGHSH, CDR2 LQKENI. The CDR3 is made up of 13 amino acids. The chain's CDR3 is CASPRQNTGELFF. In DNA, the CDR3 is TGTGCCAGCCCGCGACAAAACACCGGGGAGCTGTTTTTT.

This chain connects TRBV2 to TRBJ2-3, with no clear D. The CDR3 is 13 residues long. Trimming pared 3 bases from V and 2 bases from J, leaving 6 bases between. Germline V gene sequence: CDR1 SNHLY, CDR2 FYNNEI. For the CDR3, the DNA is TGTGCCAGCAGTGACCGATTCACAGATACGCAGTATTTT. Residues: CASSDRFTDTQYF.

In its sample, this clonotype was seen a few times. CDR3: CASSPLRPEVDTQYF. The CDR3 DNA is TGTGCCAGCAGCCCCCTCCGTCCGGAGGTAGATACGCAGTATTTT. The chain couples TRBV7-9 to TRBJ2-3, with D perhaps matching TRBD2 (5 bases). Germline assignment: CDR1 SEHNR and CDR2 FQNEAQ (reference sequence). This CDR3 has 15 amino acids. The V end lost 5 bases, the J end lost 5 bases, and 17 bases lay between the germline ends. The whole variable domain, filled in from reference TRBV7-9 and TRBJ2-3, reads DTGVSQNPRHKITKRGQNVTFRCDPISEHNRLYWYRQTLGQGPEFLTYFQNEAQLEKSRLLSDRFSAERPKGSFSTLEIQRTEQGDSAMYLCASSPLRPEVDTQYFGPGTRLTVL.

Only a few counts were recorded for this clonotype. V is TRBV20-1 and J is TRBJ2-5, with 8 bases fitting TRBD2. The length of the CDR3 is 13 residues. Per germline, CDR1 DFQATT and CDR2 SNEGSKA (reference sequence). V gave up 6 bases and J gave up 5 bases; unmatched junction bases: 8. CDR3 nucleotide sequence: TGCAGTGCACCCTCGGGGGGGCGTGAGACCCAGTACTTC. Translating it yields CSAPSGGRETQYF.

The chain combines TRBV20-1 with TRBJ2-7; TRBD1 matches 9 bases. CDR1 DFQATT and CDR2 SNEGSKA come from the germline V gene (reference sequence). The ends lost 3 bases at V and 2 bases at J; junction bases unmatched: 5. The CDR3 spans 14 residues. The DNA of the CDR3 is TGCAGTGCTAGCCGGGACAGGGCACCCTACGAGCAGTACTTC. Translating it yields CSASRDRAPYEQYF.

This sequence joins TRBV20-1 and TRBJ2-7; 10 nucleotides align to TRBD2. CDR1 is DFQATT and CDR2 is SNEGSKA in the germline V gene (reference sequence). CDR3 size: 14 residues. Losses at the gene ends were 4 bases for V and 6 bases for J; bases not matched to a gene: 9. CDR3 coding DNA: TGCAGTGCTAAAAGTAGGCCTAGCGGGGGCGAGCAGTACTTC. It translates to CSAKSRPSGGEQYF.

At least ten counts were recorded for this clonotype. The V gene is TRBV5-1, the J gene TRBJ2-1; 9 bases map to TRBD2. This CDR3 has 16 residues. J was trimmed by 8 bases and V by 0 bases; bases with no gene match: 9. Germline V lookup: CDR1 SGHRS, CDR2 YFSETQ. CDR3 region: CASSLVAGGPSDEQFF. Here the CDR3 DNA reads TGCGCCAGCAGCTTGGTGGCGGGGGGGCCCTCGGATGAGCAGTTCTTC.

This chain joins TRBV7-9 and TRBJ1-1, with 8 bases fitting TRBD1. This CDR3 spans 16 amino acids. Germline lookup yields CDR1 SEHNR and CDR2 FQNEAQ (reference sequence). The J segment lost 0 bases and the V segment lost 3 bases, leaving 6 bases of the junction unmatched. CDR3 region: CASSLGGQGVNTEAFF. The CDR3 DNA follows: TGTGCCAGCAGCTTGGGAGGACAGGGAGTGAACACTGAAGCTTTCTTT.

The V call is TRBV24-1, the J call TRBJ2-3, with a tentative D call TRBD2 (7 bases). Germline CDR1 and CDR2: KGHDR and SFDVKD. The CDR3 sequence is 12 residues long. Between the trimmed V and J ends, which lost 7 bases and 4 bases, there was a span of 8 bases. DNA for the CDR3: TGTGCCACCAGAGGGGGGGCAGATACGCAGTATTTT. This codes for CATRGGADTQYF.

This clonotype was observed a handful of times. The chain combines TRBV14 with TRBJ1-2; D is uncertain. V was shortened by 1 base and J by 1 base, with 7 bases between the two germline ends. The CDR3 consists of 14 residues. Germline values: CDR1 SGHDN, CDR2 FVKESK. CDR3 DNA: TGTGCCAGCAGCCAAGTACAGAATAACTATGGCTACACCTTC. Protein product: CASSQVQNNYGYTF.

The chain is built from TRBV20-1 and TRBJ2-3; D may correspond to TRBD1 or TRBD2 (5 bases each). V lost 6 bases and J 2 bases, leaving 21 bases between the germline ends. The germline CDR1 and CDR2 sequences are DFQATT and SNEGSKA (reference sequence). The CDR3 is 16 residues long. CDR3 loop: CSAPKVTGAPTDTQYF. CDR3 DNA: TGCAGTGCCCCCAAAGTGACCGGGGCTCCCACAGATACGCAGTATTTT.